This TCR beta chain was documented in a study of PD-1 blockade in classical Hodgkin lymphoma. Study context: Each patient was given nivolumab 3 mg/kg through a vein every 2 weeks.

Study-level results: Prior to therapy, complete responders displayed diversity much like that of newly diagnosed patients. By C4D1 there was a significant rise in CD4+ TCR diversity but not in CD8+ TCR diversity. Sources of repertoire differences remain undefined, possibly disease activity or prior therapy.

Regarding this clone: The antigen remains undetermined.

Produced via immunoSEQ multiplex PCR; TCRdb's table is partial and in-frame only. Of 20,000 to 30,000 clones detected, 81% appear once; the ten largest clones hold around 20%. All trial patients relapsed after autologous stem cell transplantation. The material sequenced was peripheral blood mononuclear cells (PBMCs), taken before the second cycle of nivolumab. The TCR comes from a human donor with classical Hodgkin lymphoma.

In DNA form, the CDR3 reads TGCGCCAGCAGCCGACTCGGTAGCGGGGGGGCCCGTTACCAAGAGACCCAGTACTTC. Its protein product is CASSRLGSGGARYQETQYF. J is TRBJ2-5 and V is TRBV5-1, with TRBD2 matching over 11 bases. The V gene end was trimmed by 4 bases and the J gene end by 0 bases; junction bases not matched to a gene: 14. Germline V CDR1 and CDR2: SGHRS, YFSETQ. This CDR3 has 19 amino acids.